The 22 T cell receptor beta chains presented below share a single source sample, sequenced in a study of T cell repertoires in cytomegalovirus infection. TCRdb fed the reads into MiXCR, producing one record per CDR3 protein. The sample has approximately 500,000 distinct CDR3 sequences; more than 15% are singletons. Sequencing was performed on CD8+ T cells from PBMCs. The receptor set was obtained from a human donor in good health (CMV status not recorded). Some clones in this sample may be carry-over from other donors' samples.

This chain joins TRBV29-1 and TRBJ2-1; possibly TRBD2 for D (5 bases). CDR3 size: 11 residues. Trimming shortened V by 4 bases and J by 6 bases, and 7 bases separated the two germline ends. Germline V gene lookup returns CDR1 SQVTM and CDR2 ANQGSEA. The CDR3 sequence: CSVVGSNEQFF. CDR3 in DNA: TGCAGCGTTGTAGGGAGCAATGAGCAGTTCTTC.

There are many counts of this clonotype. The chain couples TRBV29-1 to TRBJ1-1; TRBD1 is a possible D gene (5 bases). Trimming removed 1 base from V and 3 bases from J, with 18 bases in between. Germline-derived CDR1 and CDR2 are SQVTM and ANQGSEA. The CDR3 runs to 16 residues. CDR3: CSVEVPSRGVDTEAFF. CDR3 bases: TGCAGCGTTGAAGTCCCCTCTAGGGGAGTCGACACTGAAGCTTTCTTT.

This rearrangement joins TRBV5-1 to TRBJ2-1; D may be TRBD2 (5 bases). Germline-derived CDR1 and CDR2 are SGHRS and YFSETQ. The V and J ends lost 0 bases and 9 bases respectively, with 25 bases between them. This CDR3 has 18 residues. CDR3 protein: CASSLGPPGGRYGSEQFF. The CDR3 DNA reads as TGCGCCAGCAGCTTGGGACCTCCGGGCGGACGGTATGGGAGTGAGCAGTTCTTC.

On this clonotype itself: Mismatch with germline at one junction end may stem from a read error. The V call is TRBV7-3, the J call TRBJ2-3; no definite D call. Germline CDR1 reads SGHTA; CDR2 reads FQGTGA. The CDR3 spans 14 residues. As DNA, the CDR3 is TGTGCCCGCAGCTTAGCCGGAAGCACAGATACGCAGTATTTT. It yields the protein CARSLAGSTDTQYF.

At least ten counts were recorded for this clonotype. The V call is TRBV7-3, the J call TRBJ2-3, with a weak D call TRBD1 (6 bases). CDR3 size: 12 residues. Trimming pared 5 bases from V and 5 bases from J, leaving 8 bases between. Germline V lookup: CDR1 SGHTA, CDR2 FQGTGA. The CDR3 DNA is TGTGCCAGCAGCCAGGGGAAAGATACGCAGTATTTT. Translation: CASSQGKDTQYF.

This chain joins TRBV29-1 and TRBJ2-3; 12 bases agree with TRBD2. V shed 4 bases, J shed 2 bases, and the junction held 10 bases outside the gene matches. Germline lookup yields CDR1 SQVTM and CDR2 ANQGSEA. The CDR3 runs 17 residues. The CDR3 nucleotides are TGCAGCGTTGGTCAGACTAGCGGGAGATGGGTCACAGATACGCAGTATTTT. Its translation: CSVGQTSGRWVTDTQYF.

This clonotype was seen many times. The chain links TRBV12-3 or TRBV12-4 to TRBJ2-1; the D is unclear. The CDR3 is made up of 12 amino acids. The V and J ends lost 8 bases and 7 bases respectively, with 12 bases between them. CDR3: CASALVGNEQFF. The CDR3 coding sequence is TGTGCCAGCGCGCTGGTGGGGAATGAGCAGTTCTTC.

This clonotype was observed at least ten times. The chain carries TRBV12-3 or TRBV12-4 and TRBJ2-7; 12 positions agree with TRBD2. Unmatched junction bases numbered 6, after V lost 6 bases and J lost 6 bases. The CDR3 is 14 amino acids. The chain's CDR3 is CASSPGLAGSEQYF. The CDR3, as DNA: TGTGCCAGCAGCCCGGGACTAGCGGGTTCCGAGCAGTACTTC.

This clonotype was seen only a few times. Here the CDR3 reads CASSPLAGVRVGEQFF. Written as DNA, the CDR3 is TGCGCCAGCAGCCCCCTAGCGGGAGTAAGGGTGGGTGAGCAGTTCTTC. The chain has TRBV4-1 and TRBJ2-1; 10 bases match TRBD2. V shed 4 bases, J shed 9 bases, and the junction held 12 bases outside the gene matches. Per germline, CDR1 MGHRA and CDR2 YSYEKL. This CDR3 comprises 16 residues.

In this sample, this clonotype turned up many times. The genes are TRBV7-6 and TRBJ2-7, with a tentative D call TRBD1 (8 bases). This CDR3 is built from 14 residues. Germline CDR1 and CDR2: SGHVS and FNYEAQ. The V end was cut by 5 bases, the J end by 6 bases, with 17 bases between. CDR3 residues: CASSPTNRGGEQYF. The CDR3 DNA follows: TGTGCCAGCAGCCCGACGAACAGGGGGGGCGAGCAGTACTTC.

This clonotype was counted between two and nine times. The chain combines TRBV10-3 with TRBJ1-1; D remains ambiguous. This CDR3 contains 17 residues. The V gene lost 3 bases and the J gene lost 0 bases, with 17 bases spanning the gap. The germline gives CDR1 ENHRY, CDR2 SYGVKD. The CDR3 region has the DNA TGTGCCATCAGTGACCCCGAGCGGCCCGTTCTGAACACTGAAGCTTTCTTT. Protein product: CAISDPERPVLNTEAFF.

In this sample, this clonotype turned up many times. One junction end disagrees with the germline gene, perhaps due to a read error. The rearrangement links TRBV27 to TRBJ2-7; no clear D gene. This CDR3 spans 14 amino acids. The V gene's germline CDR1 is MNHEY and CDR2 SMNVEV (reference sequence). DNA for the CDR3: TGTGCCAGCAGCTTATCCGCAGGCGCCTACGAGCAGTACTTC. Amino acid sequence: CASSLSAGAYEQYF.

In its sample, this clonotype was seen many times. The V and J genes are TRBV5-4 and TRBJ2-3; 11 bases line up with TRBD1. The CDR3 sequence is 15 residues long. Germline V gives CDR1 SGHNT, CDR2 YYREEE (reference sequence). V lost 2 bases and J lost 5; bases outside the gene matches: 4. The CDR3 sequence is CASSLGQGARDTQYF. The CDR3 nucleotides are TGTGCCAGCAGCTTAGGACAGGGGGCGCGAGATACGCAGTATTTT.

Concerning this clonotype: An end of the junction differs from the germline gene, which may be a read error. The V and J genes are TRBV7-6 and TRBJ2-1; 9 positions match TRBD2. CDR1 is SGHVS and CDR2 is FNYEAQ in the germline V gene. The CDR3 runs to 14 residues. CDR3 amino acids: CASSSGTSCHEQVF. The CDR3 DNA reads as TGTGCCAGCAGCTCCGGGACTAGCTGCCATGAGCAGGTCTTC.

The table lists this clonotype with a few counts. V and J are TRBV15 and TRBJ2-1; no firm D call. V lost 8 bases and J lost 8, with 22 bases in between. This CDR3 contains 15 residues. In germline, CDR1 is LNHNV, CDR2 YYDKDF (reference sequence). CDR3 DNA: TGTGCCACCTTAGGCACTGGCCGAAGGAACTATGAGCAGTTCTTC. This sequence encodes CATLGTGRRNYEQFF.

This clonotype was counted many times. This chain joins TRBV27 and TRBJ2-3; 7 bases fit TRBD1. The CDR3 is 15 residues long. The V segment lost 4 bases and the J segment 2 bases; nucleotides outside the gene matches: 6. Germline V CDR1 and CDR2: MNHEY, SMNVEV (reference sequence). CDR3 DNA: TGTGCCAGCAGTTCCCGGGACAGAAACACAGATACGCAGTATTTT. Encoded protein: CASSSRDRNTDTQYF.

This clonotype was detected a few times. This sequence joins TRBV27 and TRBJ2-3; D is undetermined. The CDR3 is 13 residues long. In germline, CDR1 is MNHEY, CDR2 SMNVEV (reference sequence). Trimming shortened V by 0 bases and J by 8 bases, and 9 bases separated the two germline ends. Here the CDR3 DNA reads TGTGCCAGCAGTTTATCTCTCTTTGCTACGCAGTATTTT. Translated, it gives CASSLSLFATQYF.

This clonotype was recorded at least ten times. V usage is TRBV7-7 and J usage is TRBJ2-1, with TRBD2 matching over 14 bases. With 1 base clipped from V and 8 bases from J, the junction kept 10 bases outside the gene matches. CDR3 length equals 18 residues. Germline V CDR1 and CDR2: SSHAT, FNYEAQ (reference sequence). The CDR3: CASSLGPGTSGGIDEQFF. The CDR3 region has the DNA TGTGCCAGCAGCTTAGGGCCGGGGACTAGCGGGGGTATCGATGAGCAGTTCTTC.

Comments on this clonotype: Since a much larger clone is just one base distant, this may be a read error. The chain links TRBV4-2 to TRBJ1-5; D is unresolved. The CDR3 sequence is 13 residues long. In germline, CDR1 is LGHNA, CDR2 YNFKEQ. The CDR3 DNA reads TGTGCCAGCAACCAAGACCGCAATCAGCCCCAGCATTTT. It codes for CASNQDRNQPQHF.

There are a few counts of this clonotype. The V and J genes are TRBV7-9 and TRBJ2-7, with TRBD1 matching 10 bases. V lost 8 bases to trimming and J lost 6 bases; unmatched junction nucleotides: 7. Germline assignment: CDR1 SEHNR and CDR2 FQNEAQ (reference sequence). There are 13 residues in the CDR3. CDR3 sequence reads: CASCGTGAREQYF. In DNA, the CDR3 is TGTGCCAGCTGCGGGACAGGGGCCCGCGAGCAGTACTTC.

In its sample, this clonotype was seen many times. This sequence joins TRBV27 and TRBJ2-5; TRBD1 is a possible D gene (6 bases). Trimming cost V 6 bases and J 2 bases, with 10 bases left between them. The CDR3 spans 13 residues. The germline gives CDR1 MNHEY, CDR2 SMNVEV (reference sequence). CDR3 loop: CASSNRAQETQYF. The CDR3, as DNA: TGTGCCAGCAGCAACAGGGCACAAGAGACCCAGTACTTC.

The table lists this clonotype with a few counts. This sequence joins TRBV4-1 and TRBJ1-6; D not resolved. Trimming stripped 0 bases from V and 1 base from J, with 10 bases between. From germline, CDR1 is MGHRA and CDR2 YSYEKL. The CDR3 consists of 17 residues. CDR3: CASSQDEWVSYNSPLHF. The CDR3 DNA reads TGCGCCAGCAGCCAAGATGAGTGGGTTTCCTATAATTCACCCCTCCACTTT.